This TCR beta chain originates from a study of blood T cell repertoires in COVID-19. V was pared by 6 bases and J by 2 bases, with 4 bases of the junction left unmatched. The germline V gene encodes CDR1 SQVTM and CDR2 ANQGSEA. The CDR3 spans 14 residues. This table comes from immunoSEQ multiplex PCR, and its TCRdb copy is limited to in-frame clones, with some not included. This sample has some 240,000 clones, with about nine tenths found just once. The chain links TRBV29-1 to TRBJ2-6; 7 bases agree with TRBD1. The origin of this receptor is a man aged 55 to 69 who had recovered from COVID-19. Input material: peripheral blood. The CDR3 nucleotides read TGCAGCGTATACCAGGGGGCTGGGGCCAACGTCCTGACTTTC. It encodes CSVYQGAGANVLTF.